These T cell receptor beta chains were read from a single sample in a study of blood T cell repertoires in COVID-19. Clones were sequenced by immunoSEQ multiplex PCR, and TCRdb holds only the in-frame ones, with some missing. Of 300,000 to 400,000 clones listed, about 90% were seen once; the top ten hold approximately 0.99%. Input material: PBMCs or T cells enriched from blood (not recorded which). The receptor set was obtained from a woman in her thirties who had recovered from COVID-19. CDR3s include the opening cysteine and the closing phenylalanine or tryptophan. The D gene is left open where the match is weak. For some rows the clone size is stated as once, few or many, or as a class when expanded; others skip it.

NA	TRBV28	TRBD1	TRBJ2-5	TGTGCCAGCACAAGGGGGCCGGAGACCCAGTACTTC	CASTRGPETQYF
NA	TRBV2	NA	TRBJ1-2	TGTGCCAGCAGTGAAAGGGGGGGCCCCCATGGCTACACCTTC	CASSERGGPHGYTF
NA	TRBV28	TRBD1	TRBJ1-1	TGTGCCAGCAGTTTCAGGGGGCAGGGGACTGAAGCTTTCTTT	CASSFRGQGTEAFF
NA	TRBV19	TRBD1	TRBJ2-7	TGTGCCAGTAGCACGACAGGGTCCTACGAGCAGTACTTC	CASSTTGSYEQYF
once	TRBV6-5	NA	TRBJ1-3	TGTGCCAGCAGCACACGAGACACTTCTATTAGGACCATATATTTT	CASSTRDTSIRTIYF
NA	TRBV6-2/TRBV6-3	NA	TRBJ1-5	TGTGCCAGCAGTTACGGCCTCCGGGGTTTGGGGAGCCGCAATCAGCCCCAGCATTTT	CASSYGLRGLGSRNQPQHF
NA	TRBV29-1	TRBD1	TRBJ1-2	TGCAGCACCGCCCCGGGACAGGGGAATCAGGGCTATGGCTACACCTTC	CSTAPGQGNQGYGYTF
NA	TRBV24-1	NA	TRBJ1-2	TGTGCCACCAGTGAGAGTCAGGGGTTAGGAGGCTACACCTTC	CATSESQGLGGYTF
NA	TRBV28	NA	TRBJ2-5	TGTGCCAGCAGCACCCCGGGACTCAGAAAGACCCAGTACTTC	CASSTPGLRKTQYF
NA	TRBV5-1	TRBD1	TRBJ1-2	TGCGCCAGCAGCTTGGTGGGACAGCAGAACTATGGCTACACCTTC	CASSLVGQQNYGYTF
once	TRBV6-2/TRBV6-3	TRBD1	TRBJ1-5	TGTGCCAGCAGCCAATACAGGGGAGCCAATCAGCCCCAGCATTTT	CASSQYRGANQPQHF
NA	TRBV4-1	NA	TRBJ1-2	TGCGCCAGCAGCCAATCTGTTACTAACTATGGCTACACCTTC	CASSQSVTNYGYTF
NA	TRBV9	NA	TRBJ2-5	TGTGCCAGCAGCGTAGCTACGGGGGTCCAAGAGACCCAGTACTTC	CASSVATGVQETQYF
NA	TRBV28	NA	TRBJ1-2	TGTGCCAGCAGGCTGGGGACAACGAAGTACACCTTC	CASRLGTTKYTF
NA	TRBV14	TRBD1	TRBJ2-1	TGTGCCAGCAGCCCCACAGTCCGGGACAGCGAGCAGTTCTTC	CASSPTVRDSEQFF
NA	TRBV3-1/TRBV3-2	NA	TRBJ1-2	TGTGCCAGCAGCCAAGATCCCAGAAACTATGGCTACACCTTC	CASSQDPRNYGYTF
few	TRBV5-6	NA	TRBJ2-2	TGTGCCAGCAGCTTGTTATTCCCCACAGGGGCGCTTAACACCGGGGGGCTGTTTTTT	CASSLLFPTGALNTGGLFF
NA	TRBV30	NA	TRBJ1-6	TGTGCCTGGGCCTCCGTCGGGGGAATCGGGAATTCACCCCTCCACTTT	CAWASVGGIGNSPLHF
NA	TRBV5-4	TRBD2	TRBJ2-1	TGTGCCAGCAGCCAACGGGAGGGTGAGCAGTTCTTC	CASSQREGEQFF
few	TRBV30	TRBD1	TRBJ2-7	TGTGCCTGCCCGGGACAGGGGCTCTACGAGCAGTACTTC	CACPGQGLYEQYF
NA	TRBV7-2	TRBD1	TRBJ1-1	TGTGCCAGCAGATGGGACAGGGGGTCTAACACTGAAGCTTTCTTT	CASRWDRGSNTEAFF
NA	TRBV19	NA	TRBJ1-6	TGTGCCAGTAGTATTGAGGGCCGGGGATCACCCCTCCACTTT	CASSIEGRGSPLHF
NA	TRBV3-1/TRBV3-2	NA	TRBJ2-7	TGTGCCAGTCAAGGGGGGGCCTACGAGCAGTACTTC	CASQGGAYEQYF
NA	TRBV20-1	NA	TRBJ1-2	TGCAGTGCCCCCGAGCGGGGTGGCTACACCTTC	CSAPERGGYTF
NA	TRBV18	NA	TRBJ2-1	TGTGCCAGCTCACCACAGAAAATCACTGGCAATGAGCAGTTCTTC	CASSPQKITGNEQFF
NA	TRBV5-4	NA	TRBJ1-1	TGTGCCAGCAACGGGGGTATGGGCACTGAAGCTTTCTTT	CASNGGMGTEAFF
NA	TRBV5-4	TRBD2	TRBJ2-3	TGTGCCAGCTCCCCCGGCAGCGGGGGGGCCTATAGCACAGATACGCAGTATTTT	CASSPGSGGAYSTDTQYF
NA	TRBV12-3/TRBV12-4	TRBD1	TRBJ1-1	TGTGCCAGCAGTTCCGACAGGGTTGTTTTT	CASSSDRVVF
NA	TRBV7-2	TRBD2	TRBJ2-2	TGTGCCAGCAGCCCACAGCCGGGGGGGCCGGGCGGGGAGCTGTTTTTT	CASSPQPGGPGGELFF
NA	TRBV24-1	TRBD1	TRBJ2-2	TGTGCCACCAGTCCTGGAACAGGGGGCACGACCGGGGAGCTGTTTTTT	CATSPGTGGTTGELFF
NA	TRBV29-1	NA	TRBJ1-1	TGCAGCGTTGTCGGGCGGACAGACACTGAAGCTTTCTTT	CSVVGRTDTEAFF
NA	TRBV11-3	NA	TRBJ1-6	TGTGCCAGCAGCTTAGATAAGCGGTCACCCCTCCACTTT	CASSLDKRSPLHF
NA	TRBV2	TRBD1	TRBJ1-5	TGTGCCAGCAGAAGACAGGGTTCGGACCAGCCCCAGCATTTT	CASRRQGSDQPQHF
NA	TRBV18	NA	TRBJ1-1	TGTGCCAGCTCTCGGGACTCCGCTGAAGCTTTCTTT	CASSRDSAEAFF
NA	TRBV5-1	NA	TRBJ2-6	TGCGCCAGCAGCATAAACGGTGCCTCTGGGGCCAACGTCCTGACTTTC	CASSINGASGANVLTF
NA	TRBV6-5	TRBD1	TRBJ2-2	TGTGCCAGCAGTTGGGGGACAGGGGTGAACACCGGGGAGCTGTTTTTT	CASSWGTGVNTGELFF
NA	TRBV6-5	TRBD1	TRBJ1-6	TGTGCCAGCAGTTACTCCGGGACAGGGAGTTCACCCCTCCACTTT	CASSYSGTGSSPLHF
NA	TRBV5-1	TRBD1	TRBJ1-4	TGCGCCAGCAGTTTTGACAGGGGGCATAATGAAAAACTGTTTTTT	CASSFDRGHNEKLFF
NA	TRBV29-1	TRBD1	TRBJ2-1	TGCAGCGTGTCAAGGGACAGGGAGGACAATGAGCAGTTCTTC	CSVSRDREDNEQFF
NA	TRBV3-1/TRBV3-2	NA	TRBJ1-1	TGTGCCAGCAGCCAAGGGACACCCACTGAAGCTTTCTTT	CASSQGTPTEAFF
NA	TRBV28	NA	TRBJ1-6	TGTGCCAGCAGTTTACGTCTATCACCCCTCCACTTT	CASSLRLSPLHF
NA	TRBV7-8	NA	TRBJ1-4	TGTGCCAGCAGCCGAGACAGGAACTCTAATGAAAAACTGTTTTTT	CASSRDRNSNEKLFF
NA	TRBV10-3	TRBD1	TRBJ2-4	TGTGCCATCAGTGATCCCGGGACAGGGAAAAACATTCAGTACTTC	CAISDPGTGKNIQYF
NA	TRBV5-6	NA	TRBJ1-3	TGTGCCAGCACCCTCCGGACAGCGAGCTCTGGAAACACCATATATTTT	CASTLRTASSGNTIYF
NA	TRBV13	TRBD1	TRBJ2-7	TGTGCCAGCAGCTTAGGCGGGACAGGGGCTCTCGAGCAGTACTTC	CASSLGGTGALEQYF
NA	TRBV5-5	TRBD2	TRBJ2-5	TGTGCCAGCAGCTTGATTGGACTAGCGGGGGCCCTCCAGTACTTC	CASSLIGLAGALQYF